This TCR beta chain was captured in a study of blood T cells in healthy people across ages. Background on the study: About one barcoded beta molecule was captured per two T cells (by template switching).

With regard to this clonotype: A much larger clone differs from this one at a single base, so this may be a read error.

The CDR3 extends over 13 amino acids. Germline-derived CDR1 and CDR2 are DFQATT and SNEGSKA (reference sequence). Trimming shortened V by 3 bases and J by 5 bases, and 11 bases separated the two germline ends. Sample-barcoded 5' priming and a J-beta primer mix drove a second PCR of about 6 to 12 cycles. Each CDR3 protein gets one entry after TCRdb re-called the 5' RACE reads with MiXCR. The sample yields around 870,000 distinct CDR3 sequences, about 30% seen once. Sequencing input: blood. This clonotype was sampled from a woman older than 75 in good health. The gene calls are TRBV20-1 and TRBJ2-1, with D possibly being TRBD1 or TRBD2 (5 bases each). CDR3 residues: CSARGPTNNEQFF. CDR3 in DNA: TGCAGTGCTAGGGGGCCGACTAACAATGAGCAGTTCTTC.